The 27 T cell receptor beta chains in this list originate from one sample, sequenced in a study of cytomegalovirus exposure and HLA in healthy donors. 60 Vbeta and 13 Jbeta primers were used in PCR. The method was immunoSEQ multiplex PCR; TCRdb's version includes in-frame clones alone and lacks a portion of them. Of 120,000 to 150,000 clones in the sample, 77% were seen once. Material: PBMCs. These receptors were obtained from a female donor in good health and CMV-seronegative.

This chain links TRBV6-5 with TRBJ2-7, with 10 bases that match TRBD2. The CDR3 consists of 14 residues. CDR1 is MNHEY and CDR2 is SVGAGI in the germline V gene. With V trimmed by 4 bases and J by 4 bases, 4 bases remained unmatched. The CDR3 DNA is TGTGCCAGCAGTTCCGGACTAGCGGCATACGAGCAGTACTTC. This sequence encodes CASSSGLAAYEQYF.

The sample holds one count of this clone. The chain uses TRBV28 and TRBJ2-1, with 8 bases matching TRBD2. J lost 2 bases, V lost 4 bases, and 7 bases had no gene match. Germline V gene data show CDR1 as MDHEN and CDR2 as SYDVKM. CDR3 length equals 16 residues. Here the CDR3 DNA reads TGTGCCAGCAGTTCGAAACTAGCGGAAGCCTACAATGAGCAGTTCTTC. Its translation: CASSSKLAEAYNEQFF.

The rearrangement uses TRBV6-1 and TRBJ2-1; D is undetermined. Germline V gene lookup returns CDR1 MNHNS and CDR2 SASEGT. This CDR3 is 17 amino acids long. V lost 3 bases and J lost 0, with 15 bases in between. In nucleotides, the CDR3 is TGTGCCAGCAGTGATAACGGCCCGTCGGGCTCCTACAATGAGCAGTTCTTC. Translating it yields CASSDNGPSGSYNEQFF.

This clone was counted once. Germline and junction disagree at one end, which may indicate a read error. V and J are TRBV7-7 and TRBJ2-7; maybe TRBD2 (6 bases). There are 15 residues in the CDR3. CDR1 and CDR2 (germline): SSHAT, FNYEAQ (reference sequence). The CDR3: CASSPGAGRSYEQYF. The DNA of the CDR3 is TGTGCTAGCAGCCCCGGGGCAGGGAGGTCCTACGAGCAGTACTTC.

Note on this clone: This specimen includes other DNA sequences encoding the same CDR3. The chain recombines TRBV9 with TRBJ2-3; no definite D call. Germline CDR1 SGDLS, CDR2 YYNGEE. The CDR3 is made up of 12 amino acids. The V gene lost 0 bases and the J gene lost 5 bases, with 4 bases spanning the gap. CDR3: CASSVGGDTQYF. In DNA, the CDR3 is TGTGCCAGCAGCGTAGGCGGAGATACGCAGTATTTT. The full variable domain, completed using reference TRBV9 and TRBJ2-3, is DSGVTQTPKHLITATGQRVTLRCSPRSGDLSVYWYQQSLDQGLQFLIQYYNGEERAKGNILERFSAQQFPDLHSELNLSSLELGDSALYFCASSVGGDTQYFGPGTRLTVL.

This clone has only one observation. The chain employs TRBV6-5 and TRBJ2-1, with 11 positions matching TRBD2. V gave up 0 bases and J gave up 5 bases; unmatched junction bases: 3. The germline CDR1 and CDR2 sequences are MNHEY and SVGAGI. The CDR3 loop spans 16 amino acids. The CDR3 DNA sequence: TGTGCCAGCAGTTACTCTACTAGCGGGAGTAACAATGAGCAGTTCTTC. Protein product: CASSYSTSGSNNEQFF.

The gene calls are TRBV2 and TRBJ2-3; the D gene is possibly TRBD1 (6 bases). Between the trimmed V and J ends, which lost 7 bases and 2 bases, there was a span of 16 bases. The germline CDR1 and CDR2 sequences are SNHLY and FYNNEI. The CDR3 sequence is 15 residues long. CDR3 loop: CASNSGQRFTDTQYF. The CDR3, as DNA: TGTGCCAGCAATTCCGGACAGCGTTTCACAGATACGCAGTATTTT.

V is TRBV7-2 and J is TRBJ1-1, with D hard to call. This CDR3 region has 12 residues. Trimming pared 8 bases from V and 2 bases from J, leaving 9 bases between. Germline assignment: CDR1 SGHTA and CDR2 FQGNSA. For the CDR3, the DNA is TGTGCCAGCTTACTCCCTAACACTGAAGCTTTCTTT. It yields the protein CASLLPNTEAFF.

The rearrangement links TRBV19 to TRBJ1-2, with 8 positions matching TRBD1. V shed 5 bases and J 5 bases; nucleotides not matched to a gene: 16. Germline V CDR1 and CDR2: LNHDA, SQIVND (reference sequence). The CDR3 covers 17 residues. CDR3 sequence reads: CASSSPLGQGLTYGYTF. The CDR3 bases are TGTGCCAGTAGTTCACCCCTAGGACAGGGCCTTACATATGGCTACACCTTC. The whole variable domain, filled in from reference TRBV19 and TRBJ1-2, reads DGGITQSPKYLFRKEGQNVTLSCEQNLNHDAMYWYRQDPGQGLRLIYYSQIVNDFQKGDIAEGYSVSREKKESFPLTVTSAQKNPTAFYLCASSSPLGQGLTYGYTFGSGTRLTVV.

This rearrangement joins TRBV10-1 to TRBJ2-1; D is ambiguous. The germline V gene has CDR1 WNHNN and CDR2 SYGVQD (reference sequence). The CDR3 totals 12 residues. The V end was cut by 0 bases, the J end by 9 bases, with 6 bases between. The CDR3 bases are TGCGCCAGCAGTGAGTCGAGGAGTGAGCAGTTCTTC. It yields the protein CASSESRSEQFF.

The chain links TRBV5-1 to TRBJ1-3, with 7 bases that match TRBD1. With V trimmed by 2 bases and J by 2 bases, 4 bases remained unmatched. Per the germline V gene, CDR1 is SGHRS and CDR2 is YFSETQ. The CDR3 runs 15 residues. The CDR3 reads CASSFGGQTGNTIYF. The CDR3 DNA reads TGCGCCAGCAGCTTTGGGGGACAGACTGGAAACACCATATATTTT.

The rearrangement joins TRBV19 to TRBJ1-1, with 11 bases that match TRBD1. V gave up 10 bases and J gave up 4 bases; unmatched junction bases: 11. The V gene's germline CDR1 is LNHDA and CDR2 SQIVND (reference sequence). The CDR3 contains 15 residues. Here the CDR3 DNA reads TGTGCCACTTCCTTGGTTGGGACAGGGGGCACTGAAGCTTTCTTT. Translation: CATSLVGTGGTEAFF.

The genes are TRBV6-6 and TRBJ1-5; D is possibly TRBD1 (5 bases). The CDR3 spans 16 residues. Germline V gene sequence: CDR1 MNHNY, CDR2 SVGAGI (reference sequence). The ends were cut back, 5 bases at V and 3 bases at J, with 17 bases in the middle. CDR3 protein: CASSIPRDFDNQPQHF. CDR3 in DNA: TGTGCCAGCAGTATACCCCGGGACTTTGACAATCAGCCCCAGCATTTT.

The CDR3 DNA follows: TGTGCCAGCAGGACAGGGAGTTCACCCCTCCACTTT. Its protein is CASRTGSSPLHF. The rearrangement links TRBV6-5 to TRBJ1-6; 7 bases agree with TRBD1. The CDR3 length is 12 residues. V was clipped by 6 bases and J by 9 bases; unmatched bases: 2. Germline V gene lookup returns CDR1 MNHEY and CDR2 SVGAGI.

The rearrangement links TRBV15 to TRBJ1-1; no clear D gene. From germline, CDR1 is LNHNV and CDR2 YYDKDF (reference sequence). The CDR3 extends over 13 amino acids. The V gene lost 6 bases and the J gene lost 4 bases, with 12 bases spanning the gap. In nucleotides, the CDR3 is TGTGCCACCAGAGAAAATGCGGGCACTGAAGCTTTCTTT. Residues: CATRENAGTEAFF.

The chain employs TRBV7-6 and TRBJ2-3, with 12 bases lining up with TRBD2. J lost 1 base, V lost 2 bases, and 4 bases had no gene match. CDR3 size: 17 residues. Germline V gene sequence: CDR1 SGHVS, CDR2 FNYEAQ. The CDR3 loop reads CASSLFLAGGGTDTQYF. The CDR3 bases are TGTGCCAGCAGCTTATTCCTAGCGGGGGGGGGCACAGATACGCAGTATTTT.

This clone was seen a handful of times. J is TRBJ1-3 and V is TRBV30; TRBD1 aligns across 8 bases. Germline V CDR1 and CDR2: GTSNPN, SVGIG (reference sequence). Trimming took 4 bases from V and 0 from J; bases not matched to a gene: 14. This CDR3 contains 18 residues. CDR3 in amino acids: CAWKLEGQAAISGNTIYF. DNA for the CDR3: TGTGCCTGGAAACTCGAGGGACAGGCAGCTATCTCTGGAAACACCATATATTTT.

This chain connects TRBV27 to TRBJ2-2, with D hard to call. Between the trimmed V and J ends, which lost 4 bases and 0 bases, there was a span of 9 bases. Germline lookup yields CDR1 MNHEY and CDR2 SMNVEV (reference sequence). The CDR3 consists of 15 residues. DNA for the CDR3: TGTGCCAGCAGTTCCCCGAGGACGAACACCGGGGAGCTGTTTTTT. Its translation: CASSSPRTNTGELFF.

About this clone itself: At one boundary the junction diverges from the germline segment, which might be a read error. The V gene is TRBV7-9, the J gene TRBJ2-2; D is ambiguous. This CDR3 contains 17 residues. Germline lookup yields CDR1 SEHNR and CDR2 FQNEAQ (reference sequence). The CDR3 protein is CSSSLGTAVTNTGELFF. In DNA, the CDR3 is TGTTCCAGCAGCTTAGGAACGGCGGTCACGAACACCGGGGAGCTGTTTTTT.

The chain recombines TRBV6-5 with TRBJ2-7; 7 nucleotides align to TRBD2. V shed 6 bases and J 1 base; nucleotides not matched to a gene: 6. This CDR3 is built from 14 residues. CDR1 and CDR2 from the germline V gene are MNHEY and SVGAGI. This CDR3 is CASSNRAGSYEQYF. The CDR3 nucleotides are TGTGCCAGCAGCAACCGAGCGGGATCCTACGAGCAGTACTTC.

The chain is built from TRBV5-6 and TRBJ2-7; no firm D call. The V and J ends lost 7 bases and 5 bases respectively, with 10 bases between them. Looked up from germline, CDR1 is SGHDT and CDR2 is YYEEEE. The CDR3 has 11 residues. The CDR3 DNA reads TGTGCCAGCCAGACGGGTAACGAGCAGTACTTC. Translation gives CASQTGNEQYF. Full variable domain (outside the CDR3, taken from reference TRBV5-6 and TRBJ2-7): DAGVTQSPTHLIKTRGQQVTLRCSPKSGHDTVSWYQQALGQGPQFIFQYYEEEERQRGNFPDRFSGHQFPNYSSELNVNALLLGDSALYLCASQTGNEQYFGPGTRLTVT.

The chain couples TRBV21-1 to TRBJ2-3; TRBD2, the table's D call, was not compared with the DNA. TRBV21-1 is an annotated pseudogene. The CDR3 consists of 17 residues. DNA of the CDR3: TGTGCCAGCAGCAAATGCCGGGAGGCGGACTCCACAGATACGCAGTATTTT. This sequence encodes CASSKCREADSTDTQYF.

The genes are TRBV2 and TRBJ2-3, with D perhaps TRBD1 (5 bases). This CDR3 contains 13 residues. Germline lookup yields CDR1 SNHLY and CDR2 FYNNEI. V dropped 2 bases and J dropped 15 bases, with 18 bases sitting between them. The DNA of the CDR3 is TGTGCCAGCAGTGAAACCACAGGTGCCCTGGACTATTTT. It yields the protein CASSETTGALDYF. Supplemented by reference TRBV2 and TRBJ2-3, the full variable domain reads EPEVTQTPSHQVTQMGQEVILRCVPISNHLYFYWYRQILGQKVEFLVSFYNNEISEKSEIFDDQFSVERPDGSNFTLKIRSTKLEDSAMYFCASSETTGALDYFGPGTRLTVL.

This chain connects TRBV7-9 to TRBJ2-3; tentative D call: TRBD1 (5 bases). V gave up 1 base and J gave up 1 base, with 9 bases separating them. The CDR3 runs 15 residues. The germline V gene has CDR1 SEHNR and CDR2 FQNEAQ (reference sequence). In DNA form, the CDR3 reads TGTGCCAGCAGCTTAGTCGTCAGGGGCACAGATACGCAGTATTTT. Amino acids: CASSLVVRGTDTQYF.

This chain connects TRBV12-5 to TRBJ2-2; D ambiguous. The germline V gene encodes CDR1 LGHNT and CDR2 FRNRAP. The CDR3 contains 15 residues. V was clipped by 8 bases and J by 1 base, with 14 bases between them. CDR3 coding DNA: TGTGCTAGTAAATGGGCCCGAAAGAACACCGGGGAGCTGTTTTTT. Encoded protein: CASKWARKNTGELFF.

The chain carries TRBV28 and TRBJ2-3; a possible D gene is TRBD1 (5 bases). Germline V CDR1 and CDR2: MDHEN, SYDVKM. This CDR3 has 16 amino acids. V lost 3 bases and J lost 4, with 17 bases in between. CDR3 sequence reads: CASSFPSRLGADTQYF. The DNA for the CDR3 is TGTGCCAGCAGTTTTCCGTCTCGCCTAGGGGCAGATACGCAGTATTTT.

The V call is TRBV6-5, the J call TRBJ2-5; TRBD1 aligns across 7 bases. V was pared by 2 bases and J by 5 bases, with 8 bases of the junction left unmatched. From germline, CDR1 is MNHEY and CDR2 SVGAGI. This CDR3 has 15 amino acids. CDR3 sequence: CASSYDRAGEETQYF. CDR3 in DNA: TGTGCCAGCAGTTACGACAGGGCCGGCGAGGAGACCCAGTACTTC.